This T cell receptor (beta chain) is drawn from a study of T cells after yellow fever vaccination (dated by TCRdb to 2018 to 2020). With respect to the entire study: The SMART-Seq v4 Ultra Low Input RNA kit was used to prepare libraries from fractions with low cell numbers. To follow T-cell clones before and after both primary and booster YFV17D yellow fever vaccination, bulk TCR alpha and beta repertoires underwent longitudinal sequencing. Two healthy male donors, one aged 18 to 29 and one aged 30 to 40 years, made up the cohort. Blood samples were taken at several timepoints before and after primary and secondary immunization, and bulk PBMC replicates and cell subsets were isolated.

CDR1 and CDR2 (SGHVS, FQNEAQ) derive from the germline V gene. The trim is 4 bases for V and 4 bases for J, with a gap of 11 bases between the germline ends. The CDR3 runs 14 residues from the cysteine to the phenylalanine. Only CDR3 DNA is held: 42 bases, read in frame from base 1. Study-wide conclusions, independent of this receptor: Compared with the primary T-cell response, the secondary T-cell response was faster but weaker, reaching its peak on day 5 rather than on day 15. A small fraction of clonotypes showed up in both the CD4 and CD8 compartments, probably as a result of convergent recombination. Because the study included only a couple of donors, the extent to which the findings can be generalized is limited. Most clones expanded after primary vaccination were re-detected after the booster (96% of CD4 and 80% to 90% of CD8), suggesting broad memory maintenance. FACS-sorted repertoires could contain abundant contaminating clonotypes from the bulk population, so computational filtering was required.

TCR cDNA was made using 5'RACE template switching, a step that added a universal primer site and unique molecular identifiers. Priming for cDNA synthesis came from both the TCR alpha and TCR beta constant segments. Library amplification used two PCR steps, and the second PCR step added sample barcodes and sequencing adapters. Sequencing of the libraries was done on either Illumina HiSeq 2500 (2x100 bp) or NovaSeq (2x150 bp). Per the original workflow: MIGEC was used to demultiplex reads and collapse the reads into UMI consensus sequences, and MiXCR was used for V(D)J alignment. Using edgeR on replicate PBMC samples, clonotypes were called vaccine-responding if FDR was below 0.01 and the log2 fold change was above 5 up to day 15. Each bulk clonotype was labeled CD4 or CD8 based on which sequenced repertoire, CD4 or CD8, contained the clonotype at higher abundance. In TCRdb, the public reads were trimmed at Q25 with fastp and aligned with MiXCR, with productive beta chains retained. Under each unique CDR3 protein, matching rows form one entry showing the most common genes and DNA. For this entry, the V and J calls and clone size follow TCRdb and not the study's own pipeline. The sample table records a few hundred thousand distinct CDR3 sequences; 15% to 20% of these occur just once. The ten top clones hold 14% of the sample.

In the paper's terms, the treatment or condition label means: live attenuated yellow fever vaccine strain. At each blood-draw timepoint, two biological replicates of bulk PBMCs were obtained. A standard Ficoll-Paque protocol was used to isolate PBMCs from peripheral blood. RNA was extracted with TriZol from bulk PBMCs, CD4 and CD8 fractions, and dextramer-positive and dextramer-negative fractions. There are a few counts of this clonotype. No cognate antigen has been identified for it. The input lacks base qualities; no much larger clone sits a single base away. This sequence was found in a man in his thirties or forties who received the YFV17D yellow fever vaccine. The chain was built from TRBV7-8 and TRBJ1-3, with the D gene uncertain. The source was PBMCs, collected 15 days after the yellow fever booster vaccination. The CDR3 corresponds to CASSSTVGGNTIYF. In nucleotides, the sequence is TGTGCCAGCAGCTCCACCGTAGGAGGAAACACCATATATTTT.